A selection of T cell receptor beta chains follows, all from one sample in a study of blood T cells in healthy people across ages. TCRdb reprocessed the 5' RACE reads with MiXCR, giving one entry per CDR3 protein. The sample has approximately 850,000 distinct CDR3 sequences, roughly 44% seen once. The sequenced material came from blood. These receptors were obtained from a man in his 60s in good health. Each CDR3 is given with its conserved first and last residue. D genes are given only for firm matches. The size entry is marked missing in some rows and otherwise reads once, few, many or a size class.

j_call	clone_size	d_call	cdr3_length	v_call	cdr3_aa	cdr3_nt
TRBJ1-2	NA	NA	13	TRBV12-3/TRBV12-4	CASSDNTYYGYTF	TGTGCCAGCAGTGACAACACCTACTATGGCTACACCTTC
TRBJ1-2	NA	NA	15	TRBV6-6	CASSYSHEGMYGYTF	TGTGCCAGCAGTTACTCTCACGAGGGGATGTATGGCTACACCTTC
TRBJ1-6	NA	TRBD1	15	TRBV7-2	CASSPGQGVNSPLHF	TGTGCCAGCAGCCCAGGACAGGGGGTTAATTCACCCCTCCACTTT
TRBJ1-4	few	NA	12	TRBV6-6	CAAGEGWEKLFF	TGTGCCGCCGGTGAAGGGTGGGAAAAACTGTTTTTT
TRBJ1-1	few	NA	12	TRBV25-1	CASSGWNTEAFF	TGTGCCAGCAGTGGGTGGAACACTGAAGCTTTCTTT
TRBJ2-7	NA	NA	15	TRBV11-1	CASSPHEGLVGEQYF	TGTGCCAGCAGCCCCCACGAAGGCCTAGTCGGCGAGCAGTACTTC
TRBJ1-5	NA	NA	15	TRBV5-5	CASSSSGFSNQPQHF	TGTGCCAGCAGCTCGTCAGGATTTAGCAATCAGCCCCAGCATTTT
TRBJ2-7	many	NA	13	TRBV27	CASSYGTTYEQYF	TGTGCCAGCAGTTACGGGACAACCTACGAGCAGTACTTC
TRBJ1-5	NA	NA	14	TRBV12-3/TRBV12-4	CASRPTGPNQPQHF	TGTGCCAGCAGACCGACAGGCCCCAATCAGCCCCAGCATTTT
TRBJ2-1	NA	TRBD1	14	TRBV7-8	CASSQNVGGSEQFF	TGTGCCAGCAGCCAAAATGTAGGGGGCAGTGAGCAGTTCTTC
TRBJ2-3	NA	NA	13	TRBV11-3	CASSLGPWDTQYF	TGTGCCAGCAGCTTAGGACCGTGGGATACGCAGTATTTT
TRBJ2-2	NA	TRBD1	14	TRBV29-1	CSAVDRIITGELFF	TGCAGCGCCGTGGACAGGATCATCACCGGGGAGCTGTTTTTT
TRBJ2-1	NA	NA	13	TRBV20-1	CSAWLGQYNEQFF	TGCAGTGCTTGGCTGGGTCAATACAATGAGCAGTTCTTC
TRBJ2-7	few	TRBD1	19	TRBV7-2	CASSLLIGGTGGLAYEQYF	TGTGCCAGCAGCTTATTAATCGGGGGTACAGGGGGTCTCGCCTACGAGCAGTACTTC
TRBJ2-2	NA	NA	16	TRBV12-3/TRBV12-4	CASSETGLENTGELFF	TGTGCCAGCAGTGAGACAGGCCTTGAGAACACCGGGGAGCTGTTTTTT